These 14 T cell receptor beta chains originate from one sample sequenced in a study of T cell responses to AZD1222 COVID-19 vaccine. Profiling relied on immunoSEQ multiplex PCR, and the TCRdb table lists in-frame clones only, not all of them. The repertoire holds 50,000 to 70,000 clones, with more than 70% as singletons. This material consisted of peripheral blood, taken on day 0 of MenACWY control vaccination. Receptors originate from an adult in good health.

CDR3 residues: CAWSGTSGIYPYEQYF. The CDR3 coding sequence is TGTGCCTGGAGCGGGACTAGCGGGATCTACCCCTACGAGCAGTACTTC. The gene calls are TRBV30 and TRBJ2-7; 13 nucleotides agree with TRBD2. CDR3 length: 16 residues. Trimming removed 3 bases from V and 2 bases from J; junction bases left unmatched: 7. Germline-derived CDR1 and CDR2 are GTSNPN and SVGIG (reference sequence).

This chain joins TRBV5-6 and TRBJ2-7, with 8 bases fitting TRBD1. The V segment lost 4 bases and the J segment 4 bases; nucleotides outside the gene matches: 10. The CDR3 length is 15 residues. Germline V gene data show CDR1 as SGHDT and CDR2 as YYEEEE. The CDR3: CASSGRTGSRYEQYF. CDR3 in DNA: TGTGCCAGCAGCGGACGGACAGGGAGTCGATACGAGCAGTACTTC. The full variable domain, completed using reference TRBV5-6 and TRBJ2-7, is DAGVTQSPTHLIKTRGQQVTLRCSPKSGHDTVSWYQQALGQGPQFIFQYYEEEERQRGNFPDRFSGHQFPNYSSELNVNALLLGDSALYLCASSGRTGSRYEQYFGPGTRLTVT.

V is TRBV7-9 and J is TRBJ2-3; 10 bases match TRBD2. Germline V gives CDR1 SEHNR, CDR2 FQNEAQ (reference sequence). J was trimmed by 2 bases and V by 0 bases; bases with no gene match: 2. The CDR3 has 16 residues. In nucleotides, the CDR3 is TGTGCCAGCAGCTTAGCTAGCGGGAGGCCCACAGATACGCAGTATTTT. Its protein is CASSLASGRPTDTQYF. The full variable domain, with the rest looked up from reference TRBV7-9 and TRBJ2-3, is DTGVSQNPRHKITKRGQNVTFRCDPISEHNRLYWYRQTLGQGPEFLTYFQNEAQLEKSRLLSDRFSAERPKGSFSTLEIQRTEQGDSAMYLCASSLASGRPTDTQYFGPGTRLTVL.

The chain has TRBV7-2 and TRBJ2-1; 8 bases are shared with TRBD1. The CDR3 extends over 17 amino acids. Trimming cost V 5 bases and J 2 bases; bases outside gene matches: 11. Looked up from germline, CDR1 is SGHTA and CDR2 is FQGNSA. The DNA for the CDR3 is TGTGCCAGCAGCACCCAAGGGGCAGGGGGCCCCTACAATGAGCAGTTCTTC. Amino acids: CASSTQGAGGPYNEQFF.

The rearrangement links TRBV20-1 to TRBJ1-1; 8 bases align to TRBD1. Trimming took 3 bases from V and 0 from J; bases not matched to a gene: 6. Germline CDR1 reads DFQATT; CDR2 reads SNEGSKA (reference sequence). The CDR3 contains 15 residues. CDR3 coding DNA: TGCAGTGCTAGTACGCCGACAGGGGTGAACACTGAAGCTTTCTTT. Protein sequence: CSASTPTGVNTEAFF.

V gene TRBV18 combines with J gene TRBJ2-1; D remains ambiguous. The CDR3 length is 14 residues. Trimming pared 1 base from V and 6 bases from J, leaving 10 bases between. Germline V gene data show CDR1 as KGHSH and CDR2 as LQKENI. The DNA of the CDR3 is TGTGCCAGCTCACCACGAGAAGGGCGCAATGAGCAGTTCTTC. Translation gives CASSPREGRNEQFF.

This rearrangement joins TRBV28 to TRBJ1-2, with D perhaps matching TRBD1 (5 bases). V was clipped by 4 bases and J by 12 bases, with 15 bases between them. The CDR3 is made up of 12 amino acids. Germline V lookup: CDR1 MDHEN, CDR2 SYDVKM. CDR3 sequence reads: CASSSTGTTHTF. CDR3 coding DNA: TGTGCCAGCAGTTCAACCGGGACTACTCACACCTTC.

The chain carries TRBV30 and TRBJ2-5; possible D gene TRBD2, 7 bases. With 5 bases removed from V and 4 bases from J, the gap between germline ends came to 11 bases. CDR3 length: 12 amino acids. Germline values: CDR1 GTSNPN, CDR2 SVGIG (reference sequence). CDR3 sequence: CAWGGGRETQYF. In nucleotides, the CDR3 is TGTGCCTGGGGGGGCGGGAGAGAGACCCAGTACTTC.

The chain has TRBV28 and TRBJ1-1; D remains unclear. The CDR3 totals 12 residues. The V end was cut by 8 bases, the J end by 5 bases, with 12 bases between. Germline V gene data show CDR1 as MDHEN and CDR2 as SYDVKM. CDR3 in DNA: TGTGCCAGCTGGCACAGAATAACTGAAGCTTTCTTT. Its protein product is CASWHRITEAFF.

The chain combines TRBV7-9 with TRBJ2-2; possible D gene TRBD2, 6 bases. This CDR3 comprises 15 residues. Germline V lookup: CDR1 SEHNR, CDR2 FQNEAQ (reference sequence). Trimming pared 6 bases from V and 4 bases from J, leaving 15 bases between. As DNA, the CDR3 is TGTGCCAGCAGGGAGGCGGGGCCAGGCACCGGGGAGCTGTTTTTT. It is translated as CASREAGPGTGELFF.

This clone has just a few counts. CDR3 sequence reads: CASSLGHGNEKLFF. In DNA, the CDR3 is TGCGCCAGCAGCTTGGGACACGGTAATGAAAAACTGTTTTTT. The rearrangement joins TRBV5-1 to TRBJ1-4; D is uncertain. Trimming left V 0 bases short and J 4 bases short, with 7 bases between. CDR3 length: 14 amino acids. Germline V lookup: CDR1 SGHRS, CDR2 YFSETQ.

The chain has TRBV5-1 and TRBJ2-3; 7 positions agree with TRBD2. The trim removed 4 bases at V and 2 bases at J, leaving 7 bases unmatched. The CDR3 contains 15 residues. Germline V gene data show CDR1 as SGHRS and CDR2 as YFSETQ. The CDR3: CASSMSGTPTDTQYF. CDR3 DNA sequence: TGCGCCAGCAGCATGAGCGGGACTCCCACAGATACGCAGTATTTT.

CDR3 DNA sequence: TGTGCCAGCAGCTTGGAGGACAGGGTCTGGGAGCAGTACTTC. It translates to CASSLEDRVWEQYF. V and J are TRBV5-5 and TRBJ2-7; 8 nucleotides align to TRBD1. CDR1 is SGHKS and CDR2 is YYEKEE in the germline V gene (reference sequence). This CDR3 comprises 14 residues. The ends lost 0 bases at V and 7 bases at J; junction bases unmatched: 6.

The chain couples TRBV7-8 to TRBJ2-7, with D perhaps matching TRBD2 (5 bases). Germline V CDR1 and CDR2: SGHVS, FQNEAQ. The CDR3 is 15 residues long. Trimming took off 2 bases at V and 6 bases at J, with 17 bases between the two ends. CDR3 nucleotides: TGTGCCAGCAGCTTATGGAGGACTTCTCGCGGCGAGCAGTACTTC. Its protein is CASSLWRTSRGEQYF.